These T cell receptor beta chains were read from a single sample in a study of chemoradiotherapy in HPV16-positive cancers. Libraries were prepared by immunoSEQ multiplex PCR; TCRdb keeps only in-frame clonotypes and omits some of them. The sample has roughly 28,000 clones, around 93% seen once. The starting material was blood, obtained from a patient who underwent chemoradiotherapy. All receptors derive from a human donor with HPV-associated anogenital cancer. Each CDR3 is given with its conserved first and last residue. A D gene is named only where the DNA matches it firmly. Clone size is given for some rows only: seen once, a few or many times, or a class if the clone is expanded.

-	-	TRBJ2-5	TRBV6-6	CASTFRGARGETQYF	TGTGCCAGCACCTTCCGGGGGGCCAGGGGGGAGACCCAGTACTTC
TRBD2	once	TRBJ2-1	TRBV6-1	CASRDLTSGYNEQFF	TGTGCCAGCAGGGACCTAACTAGCGGGTACAATGAGCAGTTCTTC
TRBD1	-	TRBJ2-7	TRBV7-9	CASSLAGQGIYEQYF	TGTGCCAGCAGCTTAGCGGGACAGGGAATCTACGAGCAGTACTTC
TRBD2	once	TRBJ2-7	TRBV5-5	CASSRGGQYEQYF	TGTGCCAGCAGCCGGGGAGGGCAGTACGAGCAGTACTTC
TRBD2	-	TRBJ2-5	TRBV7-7	CASSLGTREAGETQYF	TGTGCCAGCAGCTTAGGCACTCGGGAGGCGGGGGAGACCCAGTACTTC
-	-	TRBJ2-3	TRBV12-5	CASGLGRSTDTQYF	TGTGCTAGTGGTTTGGGAAGAAGCACAGATACGCAGTATTTT
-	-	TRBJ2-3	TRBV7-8	CASSLVTGSTDTQYF	TGTGCCAGCAGCTTAGTAACGGGGAGCACAGATACGCAGTATTTT
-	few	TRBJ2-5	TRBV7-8	CASSPTGRETQYF	TGTGCCAGCAGCCCGACGGGGAGGGAGACCCAGTACTTC
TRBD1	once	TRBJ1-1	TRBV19	CASSFEGGADTEAFF	TGTGCCAGTAGTTTCGAAGGGGGCGCGGACACTGAAGCTTTCTTT
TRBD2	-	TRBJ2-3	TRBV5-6	CASSFGGTSGTDTQYF	TGTGCCAGCAGCTTCGGGGGGACTAGCGGCACAGATACGCAGTATTTT
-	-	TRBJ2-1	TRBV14	CASSYDRYNEQFF	TGTGCCAGCAGCTACGACAGGTACAATGAGCAGTTCTTC
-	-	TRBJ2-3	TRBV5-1	CASSFPGLTTDTQYF	TGCGCCAGCAGCTTTCCTGGACTTACCACAGATACGCAGTATTTT
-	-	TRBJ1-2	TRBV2	CASSTGSNYGYTF	TGTGCCAGCAGTACAGGATCTAACTATGGCTACACCTTC
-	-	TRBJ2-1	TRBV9	CASSSLSGLYNEQFF	TGTGCCAGCAGCTCCCTCAGCGGCCTTTACAATGAGCAGTTCTTC
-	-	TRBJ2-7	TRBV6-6	CASKTGGQGEEQYF	TGTGCCAGTAAAACGGGAGGTCAGGGGGAGGAGCAGTACTTC
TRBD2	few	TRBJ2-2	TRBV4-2	CASSQEGLAVANTGELFF	TGTGCCAGCAGCCAAGAAGGACTAGCGGTCGCGAACACCGGGGAGCTGTTTTTT
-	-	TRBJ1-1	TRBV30	CAWSVGGTANTEAFF	TGTGCCTGGAGTGTAGGCGGGACGGCGAACACTGAAGCTTTCTTT
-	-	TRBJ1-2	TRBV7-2	CASSLGLVVGYTF	TGTGCCAGCAGCTTAGGGTTGGTGGTTGGCTACACCTTC
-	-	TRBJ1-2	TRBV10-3	CAISEGVYGYTF	TGTGCCATCAGTGAGGGGGTCTATGGCTACACCTTC
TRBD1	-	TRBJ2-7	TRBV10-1	CASSESGQDRSYEQYF	TGCGCCAGCAGTGAGTCCGGACAGGACCGCTCCTACGAGCAGTACTTC
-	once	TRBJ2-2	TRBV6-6	CASSYGQFANTGELFF	TGTGCCAGCAGTTACGGACAGTTCGCGAACACCGGGGAGCTGTTTTTT
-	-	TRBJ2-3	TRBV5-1	CASGLITDTQYF	TGCGCCAGCGGGCTTATCACAGATACGCAGTATTTT
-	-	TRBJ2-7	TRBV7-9	CASSLASVANSYEQYF	TGTGCCAGCAGCTTAGCGAGTGTGGCGAACTCCTACGAGCAGTACTTC
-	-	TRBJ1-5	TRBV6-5	CASKPVRNQPQHF	TGTGCCAGCAAACCGGTAAGGAATCAGCCCCAGCATTTT
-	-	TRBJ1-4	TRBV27	CASSLGTSGEKLFF	TGTGCCAGCAGTTTGGGGACGTCGGGTGAAAAACTGTTTTTT
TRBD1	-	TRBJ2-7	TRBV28	CASSRQGASYEQYF	TGTGCCAGCAGCCGACAGGGCGCCTCCTACGAGCAGTACTTC
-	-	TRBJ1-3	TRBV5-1	CASSFLGGVGNTIYF	TGCGCCAGCAGCTTTTTGGGGGGGGTCGGAAACACCATATATTTT
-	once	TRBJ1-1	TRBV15	CATSRDQGWGSEAFF	TGTGCCACCAGCAGAGATCAAGGGTGGGGGAGTGAAGCTTTCTTT
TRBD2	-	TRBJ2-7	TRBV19	CASSMGTSGSYEQYF	TGTGCCAGTAGTATGGGGACTAGCGGGAGCTACGAGCAGTACTTC
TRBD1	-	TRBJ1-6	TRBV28	CASSLSPTGGYNSPLHF	TGTGCCAGCAGTTTATCCCCAACAGGGGGCTATAATTCACCCCTCCACTTT
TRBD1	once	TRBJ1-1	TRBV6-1	CASSVQGIDTEAFF	TGTGCCAGCAGTGTACAGGGGATAGACACTGAAGCTTTCTTT
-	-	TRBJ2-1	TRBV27	CASSLVGARNEQFF	TGTGCCAGCAGTTTAGTAGGGGCGAGGAATGAGCAGTTCTTC
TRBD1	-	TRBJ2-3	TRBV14	CASSQRPGQGTDTQYF	TGTGCCAGCAGCCAAAGGCCGGGACAGGGCACAGATACGCAGTATTTT
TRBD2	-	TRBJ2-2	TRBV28	CASSLSGRDTGELFF	TGTGCCAGCAGTTTAAGCGGGAGGGACACCGGGGAGCTGTTTTTT
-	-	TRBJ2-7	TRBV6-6	CASSGLDSYSYEQYF	TGTGCCAGCAGTGGCCTGGACAGCTACTCCTACGAGCAGTACTTC
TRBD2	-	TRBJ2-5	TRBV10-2	CASSKTTSGVAQYF	TGCGCCAGCAGTAAAACGACTAGCGGGGTCGCCCAGTACTTC
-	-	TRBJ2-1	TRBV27	CASTLSDSLGNEQFF	TGTGCCAGCACCCTATCGGACAGTCTGGGGAATGAGCAGTTCTTC
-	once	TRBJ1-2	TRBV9	CASSVGAGGYTF	TGTGCCAGCAGCGTAGGGGCGGGCGGCTACACCTTC
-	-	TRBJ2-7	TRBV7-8	CASSLGGRGNEQYF	TGTGCCAGCAGCTTAGGAGGGAGAGGAAACGAGCAGTACTTC
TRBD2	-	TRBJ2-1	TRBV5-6	CASSRGLAGANEQFF	TGTGCCAGCAGCCGGGGACTAGCGGGAGCCAATGAGCAGTTCTTC
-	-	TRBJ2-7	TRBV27	CASSLREAIISPLGQYF	TGTGCCAGCAGTTTGAGGGAGGCGATCATTAGCCCCCTGGGGCAGTACTTC
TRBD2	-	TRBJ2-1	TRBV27	CASRTGTSGRTSSYNEQFF	TGTGCCAGCAGGACCGGGACTAGCGGGAGGACCAGCTCCTACAATGAGCAGTTCTTC
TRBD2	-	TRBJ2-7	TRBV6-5	CASGREAGLSEQYF	TGTGCCAGCGGGCGGGAGGCCGGCTTGAGCGAGCAGTACTTC
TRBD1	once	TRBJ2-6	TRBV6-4	CASSVTGERANVLTF	TGTGCCAGCAGTGTTACAGGGGAAAGAGCCAACGTCCTGACTTTC
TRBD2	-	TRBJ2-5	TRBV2	CASRVGTSPPETQYF	TGTGCCAGCAGGGTCGGGACTAGTCCTCCGGAGACCCAGTACTTC
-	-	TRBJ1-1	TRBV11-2	CASSFTPSGYMNTEAFF	TGTGCCAGCAGCTTTACCCCCTCCGGATACATGAACACTGAAGCTTTCTTT
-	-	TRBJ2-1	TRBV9	CASSFSPYEQFF	TGTGCCAGCAGCTTCTCTCCATATGAGCAGTTCTTC
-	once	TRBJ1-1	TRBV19	CASSGEFRGEAFF	TGTGCCAGTAGTGGAGAATTTAGGGGTGAAGCTTTCTTT
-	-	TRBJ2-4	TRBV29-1	CSARTGGRDIQYF	TGCAGCGCCAGAACTGGAGGTCGCGACATTCAGTACTTC